The entry that follows covers one T cell receptor beta chain sequence. Antigen: not known. These data are taken from a study of T-cell reconstitution after alpha-beta-depleted transplantation in children. Whole-study results and caveats: T-cell counts and diversity at one year post-transplant came mainly from newly produced T cells. Several hundred expanded graft clones reportedly were the source of alpha-beta T cells about two months after transplant. In some patients, recipient T cells and intrathymic progenitors surviving conditioning explained high day-60 diversity.

Unique molecular identifiers were incorporated into the prepared TCRbeta library. TCRdb independently ran MiXCR on the PCR reads; one entry per CDR3 protein. The top ten clones hold over 2% of a sample with hundreds of thousands of distinct CDR3 sequences, approximately 13% of them seen once. V dropped 3 bases and J dropped 3; count of bases not matched to a gene: 7. This CDR3 has 15 amino acids. CDR1 and CDR2 (germline): DFQATT, SNEGSKA (reference sequence). Sequencing was performed on PBMCs, mostly from graft donor cells, taken 360 days after TCRalphabeta/CD19-depleted stem cell transplant. This TCR was recovered from a male patient between 5 and 17 years old who had a stem cell transplant for acute myeloid leukemia, so the T cells may come from the graft donor. J is TRBJ2-2 and V is TRBV20-1; 7 bases are shared with TRBD1. The CDR3 sequence is CSARLGGVYTGELFF. CDR3 coding DNA: TGCAGTGCTAGGTTAGGGGGCGTATACACCGGGGAGCTGTTTTTT.